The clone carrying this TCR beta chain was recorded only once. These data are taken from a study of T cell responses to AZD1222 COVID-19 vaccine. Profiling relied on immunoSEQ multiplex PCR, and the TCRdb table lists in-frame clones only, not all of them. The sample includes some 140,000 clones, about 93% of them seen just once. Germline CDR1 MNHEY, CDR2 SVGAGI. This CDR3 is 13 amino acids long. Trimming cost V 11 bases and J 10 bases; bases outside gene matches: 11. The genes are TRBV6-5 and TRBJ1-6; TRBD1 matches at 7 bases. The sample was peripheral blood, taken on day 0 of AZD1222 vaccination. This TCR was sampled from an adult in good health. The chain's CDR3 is CAGRDSNLSPLHF. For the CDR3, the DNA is TGTGCCGGCCGGGACAGCAATTTATCACCCCTCCACTTT.